The sequence of this T cell receptor beta chain was determined in a study of shared clonotypes between healthy human individuals. Study as a whole: Those who served as donors were a couple of women and a few men between the ages of 18 and 49.

On this clone itself: Its specificity is unknown.

General study findings and limits: Since donors were few, the genetic and exposure-history diversity represented was limited. Relative to their counterparts shared across all four donors, non-shared clonotypes exhibited diminished generation probabilities.

Here immunoSEQ multiplex PCR was the method, and the copy in TCRdb shows in-frame clones only, minus some. Here the sample spans roughly 1 million clones, about 75% being singletons. V was pared by 6 bases and J by 6 bases, with 9 bases between. The CDR3 extends over 13 amino acids. Looked up from germline, CDR1 is MNHNS and CDR2 is SASEGT. The TCR originated in a young man in good health. The chain combines TRBV6-1 with TRBJ1-6; tentative D call: TRBD1 (5 bases). Sample: memory CD4+ T cells sorted from blood. The subset here: CD45RA-negative fraction. In nucleotides, the CDR3 is TGTGCCAGCAGCCAAGACAGTAATTCACCCCTCCACTTT. Translation gives CASSQDSNSPLHF.